This TCR beta chain was sequenced during a study of technical replicates of blood from a few donors. The CDR3 has 13 amino acids. V lost 4 bases and J lost 2, with 8 bases in between. Per germline, CDR1 SNHLY and CDR2 FYNNEI. Repertoires were generated with immunoSEQ multiplex PCR, while TCRdb's copy carries only in-frame clones and drops some. Here the sample spans about 85,000 clones, 90% to 95% being singletons. The V gene is TRBV2, the J gene TRBJ1-2, with a weak D call TRBD1 (5 bases). Material: T cells isolated from PBMCs. This clonotype was obtained from a human donor in good health. CDR3 bases: TGTGCCAGCAGTGCGACAGTCAACTATGGCTACACCTTC. It translates to CASSATVNYGYTF.